Listed below are T cell receptor beta chains from one sample, sequenced in a study of tumor and adjacent non-tumor tissue in lung cancer. MiXCR, applied by TCRdb to the multiplex PCR reads, yields one record per CDR3 protein. Among fewer than 75,000 distinct CDR3 sequences listed, roughly three quarters were seen once. The sequenced material came from distant non-tumor lung tissue. Receptor source: a man in his sixties with non-small cell lung cancer. Both conserved end residues are part of each CDR3. The D gene is left open where the match is weak. Rows may omit the clone size; those that give it use once, few, many or a size class.

J: TRBJ1-1; D: .; size: .; V: TRBV4-2; CDR3: CANSPPLVTVNTEAFF; DNA: TGTGCCAACAGCCCGCCCTTAGTGACAGTGAACACTGAAGCTTTCTTT
J: TRBJ1-2; D: TRBD1; size: .; V: TRBV6-2/TRBV6-3; CDR3: CARNFTRTGEGYAF; DNA: TGTGCCAGAAACTTTACTAGGACAGGGGAAGGCTACGCCTTC
J: TRBJ2-5; D: .; size: .; V: TRBV4-1; CDR3: CASSQTSRDQETQYF; DNA: TGTGCCAGCAGCCAAACGTCTCGGGACCAAGAGACCCAGTACTTC
J: TRBJ1-1; D: .; size: .; V: TRBV29-1; CDR3: CSSRAGGTEAFF; DNA: TGCAGCTCGAGGGCCGGTGGCACTGAAGCTTTCTTT
J: TRBJ2-1; D: .; size: .; V: TRBV29-1; CDR3: CCMLADEQFF; DNA: TGCTGCATGTTAGCAGATGAGCAGTTCTTC
J: TRBJ2-7; D: .; size: .; V: TRBV28; CDR3: CASSLVSIGLNLYEQYF; DNA: TGTGCCAGCAGTTTGGTGTCTATCGGGCTCAATCTTTACGAGCAGTACTTC
J: TRBJ2-1; D: TRBD2; size: .; V: TRBV10-3; CDR3: CASASGHNKQFF; DNA: TGTGCCTCTGCTAGCGGCCACAATAAACAGTTCTTC
J: TRBJ1-2; D: .; size: .; V: TRBV6-5; CDR3: CASSRQCGNDYDYTF; DNA: TGTGCCAGCAGTCGACAGTGTGGGAATGACTATGACTACACCTTC
J: TRBJ1-5; D: .; size: .; V: TRBV14; CDR3: CASSQTGNQSQHF; DNA: TGTGCCAGCAGCCAAACCGGAAATCAGTCCCAGCATTTT
J: TRBJ2-3; D: TRBD2; size: many; V: TRBV20-1; CDR3: CSAQGASGRAADTQYF; DNA: TGCAGTGCCCAAGGGGCTAGCGGGAGGGCCGCGGATACGCAGTATTTT
J: TRBJ1-2; D: .; size: .; V: TRBV12-3/TRBV12-4; CDR3: CASIPQYNNGYTF; DNA: TGTGCCAGCATACCCCAGTATAACAATGGCTACACCTTC
J: TRBJ2-5; D: .; size: .; V: TRBV5-4; CDR3: CASSFRQPEIQYF; DNA: TGTGCCAGCAGTTTCAGACAGCCAGAGATCCAGTACTTC
J: TRBJ1-4; D: .; size: many; V: TRBV2; CDR3: CASKDGGVDEKLFF; DNA: TGTGCCAGCAAGGACGGGGGAGTGGATGAAAAACTGTTTTTT
J: TRBJ2-5; D: TRBD2; size: many; V: TRBV28; CDR3: CASSLLAGETQYF; DNA: TGTGCCAGCAGTTTACTAGCGGGAGAGACCCAGTACTTC
J: TRBJ2-6; D: .; size: .; V: TRBV5-4; CDR3: CASSLPSSVANALTF; DNA: TGTGCCAGCAGCTTGCCCAGCTCTGTGGCCAACGCCCTGACTTTC
J: TRBJ1-3; D: TRBD1; size: .; V: TRBV11-2; CDR3: CASSLGPGRGSGNTIYF; DNA: TGTGCCAGCAGCTTAGGCCCAGGCAGGGGGTCAGGAAACACCATATACTTT
J: TRBJ2-5; D: .; size: .; V: TRBV11-2; CDR3: CAISYSDSSKETQYF; DNA: TGTGCCATCAGCTATAGCGATAGCTCCAAAGAGACCCAGTACTTC
J: TRBJ2-2; D: TRBD2; size: many; V: TRBV28; CDR3: CAAASGSRTGELFF; DNA: TGTGCCGCGGCTAGCGGGAGTAGGACCGGGGAGCTGTTTTTT
J: TRBJ2-7; D: .; size: medium-sized; V: TRBV29-1; CDR3: CSVEYSGDEQYF; DNA: TGCAGCGTTGAGTACAGTGGGGACGAGCAGTACTTC
J: TRBJ1-2; D: .; size: .; V: TRBV4-1; CDR3: CARGQVATGANYGYTF; DNA: TGCGCCAGAGGCCAAGTAGCGACAGGAGCTAACTATGGCTACACCTTC
J: TRBJ2-5; D: TRBD2; size: .; V: TRBV4-1; CDR3: CASSQELAGGLLTRYF; DNA: TGCGCCAGCAGTCAAGAACTAGCGGGAGGGTTGCTGACCCGGTACTTC
J: TRBJ2-3; D: .; size: .; V: TRBV29-1; CDR3: CSVDFGGTTDTQYF; DNA: TGCAGCGTTGATTTTGGGGGGACGACAGATACGCAGTATTTT
J: TRBJ2-7; D: .; size: many; V: TRBV6-5; CDR3: CASSPKAGSYEQYF; DNA: TGTGCCAGCAGTCCCAAAGCGGGTTCCTACGAGCAGTACTTC
J: TRBJ2-1; D: .; size: .; V: TRBV20-1; CDR3: CSTRDRTCSGENYNEQFF; DNA: TGCAGTACTAGAGATCGCACGTGTAGCGGAGAAAATTACAATGAGCAGTTCTTC
J: TRBJ2-7; D: .; size: .; V: TRBV6-5; CDR3: CASSYCRKPYKQYF; DNA: TGTGCCAGCAGTTACTGCAGGAAACCCTATAAGCAGTACTTC
J: TRBJ2-7; D: .; size: .; V: TRBV6-5; CDR3: CASGYSGPFQRFEQYF; DNA: TGTGCCAGCGGTTACTCTGGGCCGTTCCAACGTTTCGAGCAGTACTTC